What follows is one TCR beta chain and its context. Its antigen remains unidentified. No base quality values were provided; no much bigger clone lies one nucleotide off. This specimen comes from a study of T cells in Graves' hyperthyroidism and ophthalmopathy (dated by TCRdb to about 2019). As for the study more broadly: Peripheral blood was sampled at the time of initial diagnosis, prior to any treatment. The 100 or so discovery patients were randomly split 7:3 into training and test sets. The paper describes TCR Vbeta CDR3 sequencing of 135 peripheral blood samples, made up of fewer than 50 ophthalmopathy patients, roughly 72 hyperthyroidism patients and 17 progressor patients. In addition, the study compared T-cell repertoires in thyroid tissue and in blood from 6 or 7 Graves' hyperthyroidism patients. An independent validation cohort of 18 to 20 hyperthyroidism patients and roughly 16 patients who later progressed to ophthalmopathy tested prospective prediction of ophthalmopathy. To identify TCR V-J signatures that set the groups apart, the researchers used a discovery cohort of roughly 100 patients, made up of fewer than 50 with Graves' ophthalmopathy and approximately 57 with stable Graves' hyperthyroidism. Following sampling, methimazole starting at 30 mg daily was given to hyperthyroidism patients, and high-dose intravenous methylprednisolone was given to ophthalmopathy patients.

The TCR beta CDR3 regions were amplified from RNA transcripts. The TCR CDR3 was subjected to a first round of RT-PCR using the HTBI primer set and the Qiagen OneStep RT-PCR kit. A second multiplex PCR round built the libraries, followed by size selection and purification. Paired-end sequencing of the libraries was performed with 100 bp reads on an Illumina HiSeq2000. The paper's data handling went like this. SOAPnuke was used to process the raw data, removing reads that contained adapters or uncalled bases, had a mean Phred below 15, or lacked an exact match to the constant primer or identifier. COPE v1.2.5 was used to merge the high-quality paired reads, and each unique nucleotide sequence was defined as a clonotype. MiTCR v1.1 was used to align the clonotypes against IMGT TRBV, TRBD and TRBJ reference segments. Only V-J combinations with frequency above 0.0001, covering roughly 99% of repertoires, were analysed. The TCS score was defined as the ratio of F50 (clonal expansion) to E x V (chaos), calculated using BLOSUM62-based TCRdist between CDR3 peptides within each V-J. Welch's t-statistics and random forest reduced roughly 530 V-J features to around 14, which were used in a naive Bayes classifier (R e1071). In TCRdb, the public reads were trimmed at Q25 with fastp and aligned with MiXCR, with productive beta chains retained. Each entry is one CDR3 protein sequence, shown with its most common DNA and genes. For this entry, the V and J calls and clone size follow TCRdb and not the study's own pipeline. The sample table records about 570,000 distinct CDR3 sequences; 13% to 15% of these occur just once. The ten largest clones capture about 14% of the sample.

Overall study results and their limits: Most expanded thyroid clonotypes (frequency above 0.001) were also detected in blood, suggesting blood repertoires may reflect thyroid immune responses. A model built on a 13 V-J signature distinguished ophthalmopathy from stable hyperthyroidism, reaching 85% to 90% sensitivity and around 81% specificity in cross-validation and 80%/75% in testing. During validation, the model predicted progression to ophthalmopathy a median of approximately 6 months ahead of onset, with around 71% sensitivity and almost 75% specificity. Sample size was not statistically predetermined, and blinding of investigators to group allocation was not performed.

CDR1 MGHDK and CDR2 SYGVNS are derived from the germline V gene. Trimming costs V 5 bases and J 3 bases, and their ends lie 16 bases apart. From its cysteine to its phenylalanine, the CDR3 spans 15 amino acids. The only DNA kept is the CDR3, 45 bases in frame from the first base. Stable Graves' hyperthyroidism was defined as no progression to ophthalmopathy during 18 months of follow-up. The hyperthyroidism patients were between 18 and 65 years old and newly diagnosed, with a disease duration of less than 2 months. Exclusion was applied to patients with uncontrolled infections, other autoimmune diseases, pregnancy or lactation. Diagnoses were established on the basis of clinical symptoms, serum thyroxine and TRAb, thyroid ultrasound, and orbital computed tomography. PBMCs were isolated from 10 ml of fresh peripheral blood by Ficoll-Paque density gradient centrifugation. Total RNA was extracted using Trizol reagent, and RNA quality was assessed on an Agilent 2100 Bioanalyzer.

The rearranged chain carries TRBV25-1 and TRBJ1-2; TRBD1 is a weak D gene call, 6 bases matching. The sample was blood. This clonotype was obtained from a woman in her thirties or forties with Graves' hyperthyroidism. CDR3 region: CASSLTGIVYYGYTF. The DNA sequence reads TGTGCCAGCAGTCTAACAGGGATCGTGTACTATGGCTACACCTTC.